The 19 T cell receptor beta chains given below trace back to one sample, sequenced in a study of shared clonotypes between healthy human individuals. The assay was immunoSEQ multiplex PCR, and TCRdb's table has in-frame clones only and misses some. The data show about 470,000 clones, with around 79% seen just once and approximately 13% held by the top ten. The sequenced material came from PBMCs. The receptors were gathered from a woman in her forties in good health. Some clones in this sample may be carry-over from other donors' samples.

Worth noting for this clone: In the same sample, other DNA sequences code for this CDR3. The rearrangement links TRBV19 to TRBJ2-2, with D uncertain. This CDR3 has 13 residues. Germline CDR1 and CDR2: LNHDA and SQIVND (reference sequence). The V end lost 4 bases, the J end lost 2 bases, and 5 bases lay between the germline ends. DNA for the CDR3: TGTGCCAGTAGTACCACAAACACCGGGGAGCTGTTTTTT. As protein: CASSTTNTGELFF. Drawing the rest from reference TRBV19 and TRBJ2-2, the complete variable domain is DGGITQSPKYLFRKEGQNVTLSCEQNLNHDAMYWYRQDPGQGLRLIYYSQIVNDFQKGDIAEGYSVSREKKESFPLTVTSAQKNPTAFYLCASSTTNTGELFFGEGSRLTVL.

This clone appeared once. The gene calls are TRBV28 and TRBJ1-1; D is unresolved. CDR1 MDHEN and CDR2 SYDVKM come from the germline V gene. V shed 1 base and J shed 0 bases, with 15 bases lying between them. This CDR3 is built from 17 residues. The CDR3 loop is CASSLFGLRAMNTEAFF. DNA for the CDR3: TGTGCCAGCAGTTTATTCGGCTTGAGGGCGATGAACACTGAAGCTTTCTTT.

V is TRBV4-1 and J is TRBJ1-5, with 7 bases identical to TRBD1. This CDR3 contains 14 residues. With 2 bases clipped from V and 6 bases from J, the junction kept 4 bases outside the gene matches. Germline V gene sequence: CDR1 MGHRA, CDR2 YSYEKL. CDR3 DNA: TGCGCCAGCAGCCAACGACAGGGTGGTCAGCCCCAGCATTTT. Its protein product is CASSQRQGGQPQHF.

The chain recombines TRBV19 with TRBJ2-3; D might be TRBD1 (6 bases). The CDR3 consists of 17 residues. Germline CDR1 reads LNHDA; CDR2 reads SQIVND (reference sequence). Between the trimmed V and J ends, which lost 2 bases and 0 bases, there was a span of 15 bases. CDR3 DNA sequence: TGTGCCAGTAGTATAAGAAGGTCGACAGGCAGCACAGATACGCAGTATTTT. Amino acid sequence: CASSIRRSTGSTDTQYF. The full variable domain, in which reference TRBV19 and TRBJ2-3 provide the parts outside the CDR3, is DGGITQSPKYLFRKEGQNVTLSCEQNLNHDAMYWYRQDPGQGLRLIYYSQIVNDFQKGDIAEGYSVSREKKESFPLTVTSAQKNPTAFYLCASSIRRSTGSTDTQYFGPGTRLTVL.

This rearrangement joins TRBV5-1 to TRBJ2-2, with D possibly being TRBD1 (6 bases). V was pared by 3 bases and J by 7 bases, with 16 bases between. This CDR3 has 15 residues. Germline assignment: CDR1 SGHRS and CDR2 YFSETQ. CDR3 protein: CASSSEQGARGELFF. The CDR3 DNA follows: TGCGCCAGCAGCTCGGAACAGGGCGCCCGCGGGGAGCTGTTTTTT. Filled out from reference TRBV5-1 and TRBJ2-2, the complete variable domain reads KAGVTQTPRYLIKTRGQQVTLSCSPISGHRSVSWYQQTPGQGLQFLFEYFSETQRNKGNFPGRFSGRQFSNSRSEMNVSTLELGDSALYLCASSSEQGARGELFFGEGSRLTVL.

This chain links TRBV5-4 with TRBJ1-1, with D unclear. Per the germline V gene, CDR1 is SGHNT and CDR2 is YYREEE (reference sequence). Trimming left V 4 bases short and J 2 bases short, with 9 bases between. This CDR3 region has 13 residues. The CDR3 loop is CASSQDPNTEAFF. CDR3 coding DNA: TGTGCCAGCAGCCAGGACCCTAACACTGAAGCTTTCTTT.

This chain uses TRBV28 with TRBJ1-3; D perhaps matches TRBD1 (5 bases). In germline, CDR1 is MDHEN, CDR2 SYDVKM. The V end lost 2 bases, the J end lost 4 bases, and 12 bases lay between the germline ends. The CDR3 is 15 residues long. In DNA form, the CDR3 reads TGTGCCAGCAGTTTAGCAGGGCGATTAGGAAACACCATATATTTT. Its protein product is CASSLAGRLGNTIYF. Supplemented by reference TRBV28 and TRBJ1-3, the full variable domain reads DVKVTQSSRYLVKRTGEKVFLECVQDMDHENMFWYRQDPGLGLRLIYFSYDVKMKEKGDIPEGYSVSREKKERFSLILESASTNQTSMYLCASSLAGRLGNTIYFGEGSWLTVV.

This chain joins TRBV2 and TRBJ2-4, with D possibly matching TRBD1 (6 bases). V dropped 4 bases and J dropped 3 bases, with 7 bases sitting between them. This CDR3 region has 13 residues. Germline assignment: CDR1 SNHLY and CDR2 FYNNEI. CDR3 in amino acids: CASSGTVKNIQYF. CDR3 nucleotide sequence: TGTGCCAGCAGTGGGACAGTCAAAAACATTCAGTACTTC.

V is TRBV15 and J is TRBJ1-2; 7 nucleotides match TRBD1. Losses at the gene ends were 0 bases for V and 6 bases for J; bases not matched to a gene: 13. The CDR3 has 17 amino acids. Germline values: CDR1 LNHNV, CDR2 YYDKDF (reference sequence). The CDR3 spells CATSRDRGAGGKDGYTF. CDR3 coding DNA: TGTGCCACCAGCAGAGATCGTGGGGCAGGGGGTAAGGATGGCTACACCTTC.

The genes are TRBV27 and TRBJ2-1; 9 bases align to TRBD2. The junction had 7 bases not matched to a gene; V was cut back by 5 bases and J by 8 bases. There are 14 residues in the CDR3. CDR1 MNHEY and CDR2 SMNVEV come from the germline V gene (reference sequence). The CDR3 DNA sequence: TGTGCCAGCAGTGGGGGGACTAGCATCGATGAGCAGTTCTTC. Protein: CASSGGTSIDEQFF.

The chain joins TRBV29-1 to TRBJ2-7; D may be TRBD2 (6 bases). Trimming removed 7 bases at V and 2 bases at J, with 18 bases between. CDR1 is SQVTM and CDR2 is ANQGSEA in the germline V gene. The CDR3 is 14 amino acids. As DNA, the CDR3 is TGCAGCGAAAGACAGTGCGCGGGGACCTACGAGCAGTACTTC. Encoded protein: CSERQCAGTYEQYF.

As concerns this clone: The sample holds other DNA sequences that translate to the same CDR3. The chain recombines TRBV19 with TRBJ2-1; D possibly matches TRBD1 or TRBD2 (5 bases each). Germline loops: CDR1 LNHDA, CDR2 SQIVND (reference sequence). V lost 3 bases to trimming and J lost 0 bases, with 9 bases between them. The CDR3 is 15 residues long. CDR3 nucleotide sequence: TGTGCCAGTAGTATCGGGACGAGCTCCTACAATGAGCAGTTCTTC. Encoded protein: CASSIGTSSYNEQFF.

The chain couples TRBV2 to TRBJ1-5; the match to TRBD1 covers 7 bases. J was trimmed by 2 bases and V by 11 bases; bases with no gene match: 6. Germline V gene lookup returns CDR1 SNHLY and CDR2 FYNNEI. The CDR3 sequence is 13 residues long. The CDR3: CAGSDRGNQPQHF. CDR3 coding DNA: TGTGCCGGATCAGACAGGGGCAATCAGCCCCAGCATTTT. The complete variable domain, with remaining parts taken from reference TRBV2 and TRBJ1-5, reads EPEVTQTPSHQVTQMGQEVILRCVPISNHLYFYWYRQILGQKVEFLVSFYNNEISEKSEIFDDQFSVERPDGSNFTLKIRSTKLEDSAMYFCAGSDRGNQPQHFGDGTRLSIL.

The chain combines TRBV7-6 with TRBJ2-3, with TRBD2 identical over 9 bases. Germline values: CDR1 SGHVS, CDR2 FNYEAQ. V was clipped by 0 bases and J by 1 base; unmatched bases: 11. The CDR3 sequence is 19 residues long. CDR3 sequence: CASSLAVAGEFRGTDTQYF. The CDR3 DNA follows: TGTGCCAGCAGCTTAGCGGTAGCGGGAGAATTTCGGGGCACAGATACGCAGTATTTT.

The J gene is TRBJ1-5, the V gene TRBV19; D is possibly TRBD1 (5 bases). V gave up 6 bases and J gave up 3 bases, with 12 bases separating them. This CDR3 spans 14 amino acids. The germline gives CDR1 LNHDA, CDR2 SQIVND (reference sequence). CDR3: CASSKGQYNQPQHF. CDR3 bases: TGTGCCAGTAGCAAGGGGCAGTACAATCAGCCCCAGCATTTT.

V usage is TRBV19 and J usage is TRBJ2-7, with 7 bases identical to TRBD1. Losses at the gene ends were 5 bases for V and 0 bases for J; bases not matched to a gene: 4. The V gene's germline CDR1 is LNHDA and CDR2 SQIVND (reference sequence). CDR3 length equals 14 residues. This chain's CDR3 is CASSQTGASYEQYF. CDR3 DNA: TGTGCCAGTAGTCAAACAGGGGCCTCCTACGAGCAGTACTTC.

The CDR3 region has the DNA TGTGCCAGCAGTAGGACAGGGCCCGGGGAGCTGTTTTTT. Its translation is CASSRTGPGELFF. This chain joins TRBV27 and TRBJ2-2, with 8 positions matching TRBD1. The CDR3 is 13 amino acids. Germline assignment: CDR1 MNHEY and CDR2 SMNVEV (reference sequence). V shed 5 bases and J 6 bases; nucleotides not matched to a gene: 2.

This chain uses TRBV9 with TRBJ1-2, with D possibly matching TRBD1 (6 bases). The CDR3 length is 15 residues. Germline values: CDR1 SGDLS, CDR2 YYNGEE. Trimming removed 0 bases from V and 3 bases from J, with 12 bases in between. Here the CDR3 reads CASSVDSGAYYGYTF. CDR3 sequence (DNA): TGTGCCAGCAGCGTAGATTCAGGGGCCTACTATGGCTACACCTTC. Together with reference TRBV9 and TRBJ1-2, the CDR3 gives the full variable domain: DSGVTQTPKHLITATGQRVTLRCSPRSGDLSVYWYQQSLDQGLQFLIQYYNGEERAKGNILERFSAQQFPDLHSELNLSSLELGDSALYFCASSVDSGAYYGYTFGSGTRLTVV.

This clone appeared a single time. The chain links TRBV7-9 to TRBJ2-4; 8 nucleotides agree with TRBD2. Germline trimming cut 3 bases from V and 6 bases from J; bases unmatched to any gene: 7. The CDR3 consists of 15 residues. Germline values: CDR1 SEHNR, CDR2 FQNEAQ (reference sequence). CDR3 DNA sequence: TGTGCCAGCAGCTTCGCGACGGGAGGGGGAAACATTCAGTACTTC. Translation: CASSFATGGGNIQYF.